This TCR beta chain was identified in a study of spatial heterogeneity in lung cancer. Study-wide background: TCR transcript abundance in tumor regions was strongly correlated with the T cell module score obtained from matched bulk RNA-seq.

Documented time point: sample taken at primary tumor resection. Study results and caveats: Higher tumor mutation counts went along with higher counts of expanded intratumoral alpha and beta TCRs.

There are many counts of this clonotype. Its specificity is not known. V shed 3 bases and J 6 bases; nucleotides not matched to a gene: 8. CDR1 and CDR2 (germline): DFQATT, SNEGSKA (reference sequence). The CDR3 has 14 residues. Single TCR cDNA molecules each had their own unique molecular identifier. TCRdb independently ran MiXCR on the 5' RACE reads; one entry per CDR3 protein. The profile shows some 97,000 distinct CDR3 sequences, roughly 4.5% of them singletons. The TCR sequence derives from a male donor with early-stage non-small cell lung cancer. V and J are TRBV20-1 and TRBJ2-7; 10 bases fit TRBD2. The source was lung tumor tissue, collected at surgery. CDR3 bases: TGCAGTGCTAGGGTAACTAGCGGGATTATCGAGCAGTACTTC. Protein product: CSARVTSGIIEQYF.